The 19 T cell receptor beta chains in this list originate from one sample, sequenced in a study of shared clonotypes between healthy human individuals. The data were produced by immunoSEQ multiplex PCR, yet TCRdb's version contains in-frame clones alone and is incomplete. This repertoire shows approximately 940,000 clones, around 80% found once; its top ten account for about 1.5%. Sequenced input: memory CD4+ T cells sorted from blood. Regarding subset: CD45RA-negative fraction. Receptor source: a man between 18 and 35 years old in good health.

This chain links TRBV6-1 with TRBJ1-2; D unclear. The germline V gene encodes CDR1 MNHNS and CDR2 SASEGT. The V end was cut by 3 bases, the J end by 5 bases, with 4 bases between. There are 11 residues in the CDR3. This chain's CDR3 is CASSDLYGYTF. The CDR3 coding sequence is TGTGCCAGCAGTGACCTTTATGGCTACACCTTC.

The V gene is TRBV2, the J gene TRBJ1-2; 11 bases are shared with TRBD1. Germline CDR1 and CDR2: SNHLY and FYNNEI. Trimming removed 4 bases from V and 10 bases from J; junction bases left unmatched: 11. The CDR3 runs to 15 residues. The CDR3 reads CASSASGTGGRPYTF. CDR3 nucleotides: TGTGCCAGCAGTGCTTCCGGGACAGGGGGTCGTCCCTACACCTTC.

This clone was seen a few times. The chain couples TRBV21-1 to TRBJ2-7; the table's D gene call, TRBD2, was not cross checked with the DNA. TRBV21-1 is deemed a pseudogene. The CDR3 spans 16 residues. The CDR3 sequence: CASSKDCRLFTYEQYF. CDR3 coding DNA: TGTGCCAGCAGCAAAGATTGCCGACTATTCACCTACGAGCAGTACTTC.

This clone was detected a few times. This chain links TRBV6-1 with TRBJ1-5; TRBD1 matches 7 bases. The CDR3 sequence is 15 residues long. CDR1 and CDR2 from the germline V gene are MNHNS and SASEGT. The ends lost 4 bases at V and 2 bases at J; junction bases unmatched: 5. CDR3 nucleotides: TGTGCCAGCAGTGCAGGGGGACGGGGCAATCAGCCCCAGCATTTT. As protein: CASSAGGRGNQPQHF.

This clone appeared many times. The chain carries TRBV20-1 and TRBJ2-1; D is ambiguous. This CDR3 has 10 residues. Trimming cost V 3 bases and J 10 bases, with 7 bases left between them. Germline V gene lookup returns CDR1 DFQATT and CDR2 SNEGSKA (reference sequence). The DNA for the CDR3 is TGCAGTGCTAGTGCGCAGGAGCAGTTCTTC. Translated, it gives CSASAQEQFF.

The J gene is TRBJ1-6, the V gene TRBV18; D is ambiguous. Germline-derived CDR1 and CDR2 are KGHSH and LQKENI. Trimming left V 3 bases short and J 6 bases short, with 9 bases between. The CDR3 contains 14 residues. The CDR3 loop is CASSPVKGNSPLHF. The CDR3 bases are TGTGCCAGCTCACCCGTTAAGGGTAATTCACCCCTCCACTTT.

This clone was detected only a few times. DNA of the CDR3: TGTGCCAGCAGTCCCGGCCCTTCCTACGAGCAGTACTTC. This encodes CASSPGPSYEQYF. The chain links TRBV6-5 to TRBJ2-7, with D hard to call. Germline CDR1 and CDR2: MNHEY and SVGAGI. The CDR3 consists of 13 residues. Trimming shortened V by 5 bases and J by 1 base, and 9 bases separated the two germline ends.

V and J are TRBV18 and TRBJ2-1; no firm D call. The V end lost 1 base, the J end lost 0 bases, and 4 bases lay between the germline ends. Germline V gene lookup returns CDR1 KGHSH and CDR2 LQKENI. CDR3 length: 14 residues. The CDR3, as DNA: TGTGCCAGCTCACCACTGAGCTCCTACAATGAGCAGTTCTTC. Its protein product is CASSPLSSYNEQFF.

The chain employs TRBV6-1 and TRBJ2-1, with TRBD2 matching over 7 bases. This CDR3 region has 15 residues. V lost 6 bases, J lost 9 bases, and 14 bases stayed unmatched. Germline values: CDR1 MNHNS, CDR2 SASEGT. CDR3 residues: CASRVTGLPTGEQFF. CDR3 DNA: TGTGCCAGCAGGGTAACGGGACTACCGACCGGTGAGCAGTTCTTC.

This chain uses TRBV4-2 with TRBJ2-5, with 11 bases identical to TRBD2. The junction had 11 bases not matched to a gene; V was cut back by 0 bases and J by 5 bases. CDR1 and CDR2 (germline): LGHNA, YNFKEQ. This CDR3 spans 18 amino acids. CDR3 sequence: CASSQDQMVAGGVETQYF. CDR3 in DNA: TGTGCCAGCAGCCAAGATCAGATGGTAGCGGGGGGGGTGGAGACCCAGTACTTC.

The J gene is TRBJ2-7, the V gene TRBV6-1, with 7 bases fitting TRBD2. The CDR3 totals 14 residues. Germline loops: CDR1 MNHNS, CDR2 SASEGT. V lost 3 bases and J lost 4; bases outside the gene matches: 6. The CDR3 is CASSDPGLLYEQYF. Here the CDR3 DNA reads TGTGCCAGCAGTGATCCGGGACTACTGTACGAGCAGTACTTC.

This clone was found a few times. This same CDR3 is encoded by further DNA sequences in the sample. V is TRBV7-2 and J is TRBJ2-7; TRBD2 matches 12 bases. The CDR3 is 15 amino acids. Germline V lookup: CDR1 SGHTA, CDR2 FQGNSA. Trimming cost V 1 base and J 4 bases; bases outside gene matches: 2. The CDR3 loop reads CASSLGLAGVYEQYF. The CDR3 region has the DNA TGTGCCAGCAGCTTAGGACTAGCGGGAGTGTACGAGCAGTACTTC.

V usage is TRBV5-6 and J usage is TRBJ2-7, with D perhaps matching TRBD1 (5 bases). CDR1 and CDR2 from the germline V gene are SGHDT and YYEEEE. The V end lost 1 base, the J end lost 3 bases, and 14 bases lay between the germline ends. The CDR3 runs 15 residues. The CDR3 DNA sequence: TGTGCCAGCAGCTTGTACGCGACAGCTGGCTACGAGCAGTACTTC. It specifies CASSLYATAGYEQYF.

The J gene is TRBJ2-5, the V gene TRBV10-2, with D maybe TRBD1 (5 bases). Trimming took off 2 bases at V and 0 bases at J, with 10 bases between the two ends. Germline V lookup: CDR1 WSHSY, CDR2 SAAADI. The CDR3 runs to 15 residues. Written as DNA, the CDR3 is TGCGCCAGCAGTGAGCAAGACAGTAACCAAGAGACCCAGTACTTC. As protein: CASSEQDSNQETQYF.

The J gene is TRBJ1-2, the V gene TRBV18, with D possibly matching TRBD1 (5 bases). Trimming took 2 bases from V and 7 from J, leaving 14 bases between them. The CDR3 contains 14 residues. Per the germline V gene, CDR1 is KGHSH and CDR2 is LQKENI. The CDR3 DNA sequence: TGTGCCAGCTCACCAGGCCGGGACTCCGGTGGCTACACCTTC. It codes for CASSPGRDSGGYTF.

V usage is TRBV5-1 and J usage is TRBJ2-3; 7 bases are shared with TRBD1. This CDR3 is 15 amino acids long. Germline values: CDR1 SGHRS, CDR2 YFSETQ. V lost 4 bases, J lost 1 base, and 6 bases stayed unmatched. DNA of the CDR3: TGCGCCAGCAGCGGAACAGGGGTTGGCACAGATACGCAGTATTTT. Its protein product is CASSGTGVGTDTQYF.

This clone appeared once. The CDR3 DNA follows: TGTGCCAGCAGCCGGGGGAGGGCCCAGTACTTC. Its translation: CASSRGRAQYF. The chain joins TRBV14 to TRBJ2-7, with 7 bases fitting TRBD2. Looked up from germline, CDR1 is SGHDN and CDR2 is FVKESK. Trimming took 4 bases from V and 10 from J; bases not matched to a gene: 4. CDR3 length equals 11 residues.

This clone has a handful of counts. This chain uses TRBV29-1 with TRBJ1-1, with 7 bases lining up with TRBD1. V lost 5 bases and J lost 9; bases outside the gene matches: 6. Germline CDR1 and CDR2: SQVTM and ANQGSEA. CDR3 length: 11 amino acids. The CDR3 DNA follows: TGCAGCGTTCTCCCAGGGGGTCAAGCTTTCTTT. This codes for CSVLPGGQAFF.

This chain uses TRBV6-6 with TRBJ2-3, with TRBD2 matching over 8 bases. V shed 7 bases and J 1 base; nucleotides not matched to a gene: 4. CDR3 length equals 14 residues. Per germline, CDR1 MNHNY and CDR2 SVGAGI (reference sequence). CDR3: CASKPRGGTDTQYF. The CDR3 DNA reads TGTGCCAGCAAGCCGCGGGGGGGCACAGATACGCAGTATTTT.